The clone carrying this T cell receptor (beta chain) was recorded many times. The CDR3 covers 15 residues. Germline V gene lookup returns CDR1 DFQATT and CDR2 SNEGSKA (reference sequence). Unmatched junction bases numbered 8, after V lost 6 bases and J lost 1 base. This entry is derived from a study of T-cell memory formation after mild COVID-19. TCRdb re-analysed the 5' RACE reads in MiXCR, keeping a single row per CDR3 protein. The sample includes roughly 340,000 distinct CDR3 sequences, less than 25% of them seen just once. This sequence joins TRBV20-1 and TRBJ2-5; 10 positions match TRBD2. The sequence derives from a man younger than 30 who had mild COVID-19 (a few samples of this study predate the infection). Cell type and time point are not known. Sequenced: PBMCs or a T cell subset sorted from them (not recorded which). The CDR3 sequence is CSALSGGTFQETQYF. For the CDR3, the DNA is TGCAGTGCCCTTAGCGGGGGGACCTTCCAAGAGACCCAGTACTTC.